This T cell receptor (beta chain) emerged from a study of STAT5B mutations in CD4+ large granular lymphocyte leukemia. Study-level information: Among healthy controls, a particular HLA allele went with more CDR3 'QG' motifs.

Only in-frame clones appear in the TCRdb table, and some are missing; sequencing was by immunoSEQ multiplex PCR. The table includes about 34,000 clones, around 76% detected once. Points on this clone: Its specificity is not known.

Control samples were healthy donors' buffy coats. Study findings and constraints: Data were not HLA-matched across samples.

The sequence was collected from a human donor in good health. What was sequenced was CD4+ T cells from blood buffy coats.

The chain's CDR3 is CATVTAGGTEAFF. In DNA, the CDR3 is TGTGCCACCGTTACCGCCGGGGGCACTGAAGCTTTCTTT. V is TRBV15 and J is TRBJ1-1, with D possibly TRBD1 on 5 matching bases. In germline, CDR1 is LNHNV, CDR2 YYDKDF (reference sequence). Trimming removed 8 bases from V and 4 bases from J, with 14 bases in between. The CDR3 is 13 amino acids.